A single sample is the source of the 17 T cell receptor beta chains below, sequenced in a study of T cell repertoires in cytomegalovirus infection. TCRdb reprocessed the reads via MiXCR and lists one record per CDR3 protein. The sample has about 150,000 distinct CDR3 sequences, about 20% seen once; the top ten hold approximately 11%. The sequencing sample was made of PBMCs. These receptors all come from a human donor in good health (CMV status not recorded). Some clones in this sample may be carry-over from other donors' samples.

This clonotype showed up just a few times. V is TRBV11-2 and J is TRBJ2-7, with D possibly called TRBD1 or TRBD2 (5 bases each). The V gene's germline CDR1 is SGHAT and CDR2 FQNNGV. V was trimmed by 1 base and J by 2 bases, leaving 9 bases between them. The CDR3 loop spans 14 amino acids. This CDR3 is CASSLVTGPYEQYF. The CDR3 DNA sequence: TGTGCCAGCAGCTTAGTCACGGGGCCCTACGAGCAGTACTTC.

The V and J genes are TRBV9 and TRBJ2-1; D might be TRBD2 (5 bases). The germline CDR1 and CDR2 sequences are SGDLS and YYNGEE. V lost 7 bases and J lost 3, with 8 bases in between. The CDR3 is made up of 12 amino acids. In DNA, the CDR3 is TGTGCCAGCTCGGGGAACTACAATGAGCAGTTCTTC. It specifies CASSGNYNEQFF.

The rearrangement uses TRBV28 and TRBJ1-2; D might be TRBD1 (6 bases). This CDR3 is 12 amino acids long. The ends were cut back, 4 bases at V and 3 bases at J, with 6 bases in the middle. Germline V gives CDR1 MDHEN, CDR2 SYDVKM. The CDR3 reads CASSWTDYGYTF. For the CDR3, the DNA is TGTGCCAGCAGTTGGACAGACTATGGCTACACCTTC.

This clonotype was picked up many times. The V gene is TRBV7-8, the J gene TRBJ1-6; 7 bases line up with TRBD1. CDR1 is SGHVS and CDR2 is FQNEAQ in the germline V gene. Losses at the gene ends were 5 bases for V and 5 bases for J; bases not matched to a gene: 9. The CDR3 is made up of 16 amino acids. The CDR3: CASSPSTGKDNSPLHF. The DNA for the CDR3 is TGTGCCAGCAGCCCATCGACAGGGAAAGATAATTCACCCCTCCACTTT.

Turning to this clonotype: At one end, the junction sequence differs from germline, possibly due to a read error. This chain joins TRBV5-6 and TRBJ1-1; D is ambiguous. The CDR3 loop spans 11 amino acids. Germline CDR1 and CDR2: SGHDT and YYEEEE. Here the CDR3 DNA reads TGTGCCTGCAGCTTCAACACTGAAGCTTTCTTT. This gives the protein CACSFNTEAFF. The complete variable domain, with remaining parts taken from reference TRBV5-6 and TRBJ1-1, reads DAGVTQSPTHLIKTRGQQVTLRCSPKSGHDTVSWYQQALGQGPQFIFQYYEEEERQRGNFPDRFSGHQFPNYSSELNVNALLLGDSALYLCACSFNTEAFFGQGTRLTVV.

The table lists this clonotype with a few counts. The V and J genes are TRBV6-5 and TRBJ1-1; D gene ambiguous. The germline gives CDR1 MNHEY, CDR2 SVGAGI. The ends were cut back, 4 bases at V and 6 bases at J, with 12 bases in the middle. This CDR3 is 13 amino acids long. CDR3 region: CASSFREEAEAFF. CDR3 bases: TGTGCCAGCAGTTTCCGGGAAGAGGCTGAAGCTTTCTTT.

This clonotype has more than one count but fewer than ten. The chain employs TRBV11-2 and TRBJ1-3; TRBD1 might be the D (6 bases). CDR3 size: 16 residues. V was trimmed by 5 bases and J by 0 bases, leaving 14 bases between them. CDR1 is SGHAT and CDR2 is FQNNGV in the germline V gene. The CDR3 bases are TGTGCCAGCAGCCCGATATGGGACATCTCTGGAAACACCATATATTTT. Translating gives CASSPIWDISGNTIYF.

This sequence joins TRBV7-9 and TRBJ1-1; TRBD1 matches 7 bases. CDR1 and CDR2 from the germline V gene are SEHNR and FQNEAQ (reference sequence). The CDR3 spans 14 residues. J lost 3 bases, V lost 5 bases, and 6 bases had no gene match. CDR3 residues: CASSTRQGYTEAFF. The CDR3 bases are TGTGCCAGCAGCACAAGACAGGGTTACACTGAAGCTTTCTTT.

This clonotype has more than one count but fewer than ten. CDR3 protein: CASSSPGLAAYEQYF. For the CDR3, the DNA is TGTGCCAGCAGTTCCCCGGGACTAGCGGCTTACGAGCAGTACTTC. The chain employs TRBV28 and TRBJ2-7; 11 nucleotides line up with TRBD2. The CDR3 is 15 residues long. J was trimmed by 4 bases and V by 4 bases; bases with no gene match: 6. Germline V CDR1 and CDR2: MDHEN, SYDVKM.

The V and J genes are TRBV4-1 and TRBJ2-1, with 9 bases aligning to TRBD2. The CDR3 is 12 amino acids. The germline CDR1 and CDR2 sequences are MGHRA and YSYEKL. V lost 8 bases, J lost 6 bases, and 2 bases stayed unmatched. CDR3 bases: TGCGCCAGCGGGACTAGCCCCAATGAGCAGTTCTTC. As protein: CASGTSPNEQFF.

The table lists this clonotype with a few counts. This chain joins TRBV6-2 or TRBV6-3 and TRBJ2-1; possibly TRBD2 for D (6 bases). Looked up from germline, CDR1 is MNHEY and CDR2 is SVGEGT. The V and J ends lost 7 bases and 7 bases respectively, with 14 bases between them. The CDR3 totals 13 residues. CDR3 DNA: TGTGCCAGCAAGGTGCGGCGGGATAATGAGCAGTTCTTC. This encodes CASKVRRDNEQFF.

The chain recombines TRBV5-6 with TRBJ2-1; 9 bases are a match to TRBD2. The V gene end was trimmed by 4 bases and the J gene end by 0 bases; junction bases not matched to a gene: 2. CDR3 length: 15 amino acids. CDR1 and CDR2 (germline): SGHDT, YYEEEE. The DNA of the CDR3 is TGTGCCAGCAGCCCTAGCGGGGTCTCCTACAATGAGCAGTTCTTC. Its protein is CASSPSGVSYNEQFF.

This sequence joins TRBV27 and TRBJ2-7; TRBD1 matches at 8 bases. Germline V CDR1 and CDR2: MNHEY, SMNVEV (reference sequence). Losses at the gene ends were 6 bases for V and 4 bases for J; bases not matched to a gene: 14. CDR3 length equals 16 residues. This CDR3 is CASSDGRGPKLYEQYF. The CDR3 DNA is TGTGCCAGCAGCGATGGCAGGGGGCCCAAACTTTACGAGCAGTACTTC.

This clonotype was picked up many times. The chain combines TRBV4-1 with TRBJ2-1; possible D gene TRBD2, 6 bases. This CDR3 spans 15 amino acids. The germline CDR1 and CDR2 sequences are MGHRA and YSYEKL. Trimming stripped 1 base from V and 6 bases from J, with 13 bases between. The CDR3 DNA sequence: TGCGCCAGCAGCCAAGTGACTAGTTTGCCCAATGAGCAGTTCTTC. It translates to CASSQVTSLPNEQFF.

The chain recombines TRBV2 with TRBJ2-7, with D possibly matching TRBD1 (6 bases). This CDR3 region has 12 residues. Trimming stripped 7 bases from V and 2 bases from J, with 9 bases between. Germline CDR1 SNHLY, CDR2 FYNNEI. CDR3: CASKGGPYEQYF. The CDR3 nucleotides are TGTGCCAGCAAAGGGGGACCCTACGAGCAGTACTTC. Variable domain in full (rest from reference TRBV2 and TRBJ2-7): EPEVTQTPSHQVTQMGQEVILRCVPISNHLYFYWYRQILGQKVEFLVSFYNNEISEKSEIFDDQFSVERPDGSNFTLKIRSTKLEDSAMYFCASKGGPYEQYFGPGTRLTVT.

This clonotype was observed a handful of times. V gene TRBV28 combines with J gene TRBJ2-7; no firm D call. The CDR3 consists of 13 residues. V lost 3 bases to trimming and J lost 2 bases, with 8 bases between them. CDR1 is MDHEN, CDR2 SYDVKM, per germline. The CDR3 sequence: CASSLGSAYEQYF. The CDR3, as DNA: TGTGCCAGCAGTTTGGGGTCTGCCTACGAGCAGTACTTC. The variable domain in full, with the rest retrieved from reference TRBV28 and TRBJ2-7, is DVKVTQSSRYLVKRTGEKVFLECVQDMDHENMFWYRQDPGLGLRLIYFSYDVKMKEKGDIPEGYSVSREKKERFSLILESASTNQTSMYLCASSLGSAYEQYFGPGTRLTVT.

The genes are TRBV7-3 and TRBJ2-5; the D gene is possibly TRBD2 (6 bases). Trimming removed 1 base from V and 1 base from J, with 13 bases in between. CDR1 and CDR2 (germline): SGHTA, FQGTGA. The CDR3 is 16 residues long. CDR3 sequence reads: CASSLNGRTVQETQYF. CDR3 in DNA: TGTGCCAGCAGCTTAAATGGGAGGACTGTCCAAGAGACCCAGTACTTC.